Each of the 9 T cell receptor beta chains below was sequenced from the same sample in a study of blood T cell repertoires in COVID-19. Method: immunoSEQ multiplex PCR; TCRdb's copy keeps in-frame clones and lacks some. The sample records about 160,000 clones, over 65% being singletons. The sample was peripheral blood. These receptors were collected from a man between 60 and 70 years old with acute or convalescent COVID-19.

The chain recombines TRBV5-6 with TRBJ2-3; TRBD2 matches 9 bases. This CDR3 spans 13 amino acids. J was trimmed by 6 bases and V by 8 bases; bases with no gene match: 7. From germline, CDR1 is SGHDT and CDR2 YYEEEE. CDR3 protein: CASSSGAVDTQYF. The CDR3 region has the DNA TGTGCCAGTTCTAGCGGGGCAGTCGATACGCAGTATTTT.

The rearrangement links TRBV7-2 to TRBJ2-4; 7 nucleotides match TRBD1. There are 15 residues in the CDR3. Trimming at V came to 0 bases and at J to 1 base, leaving 0 bases not matched to a gene. CDR1 SGHTA and CDR2 FQGNSA come from the germline V gene. CDR3 sequence (DNA): TGTGCCAGCAGCTTAGCGACAGGGGCCAAAAACATTCAGTACTTC. This encodes CASSLATGAKNIQYF.

This clone turned up a few times. The chain recombines TRBV18 with TRBJ2-5, with 9 bases matching TRBD2. Germline V CDR1 and CDR2: KGHSH, LQKENI. The V segment lost 2 bases and the J segment 5 bases; nucleotides outside the gene matches: 6. This CDR3 is 15 amino acids long. In nucleotides, the CDR3 is TGTGCCAGCTCACCATTAGCGGGGGCTTGGGAGACCCAGTACTTC. Translated, it gives CASSPLAGAWETQYF.

The chain has TRBV11-2 and TRBJ2-7, with 8 bases aligning to TRBD1. The V and J ends lost 3 bases and 2 bases, in that order; junction bases with no gene match: 3. Per germline, CDR1 SGHAT and CDR2 FQNNGV. This CDR3 has 14 residues. CDR3 sequence reads: CASSFRTGTYEQYF. The CDR3 DNA is TGTGCCAGCAGCTTTAGGACAGGGACCTACGAGCAGTACTTC.

This clone was detected many times. The V call is TRBV7-9, the J call TRBJ2-1; 7 positions match TRBD1. V lost 0 bases to trimming and J lost 8 bases; unmatched junction nucleotides: 7. The CDR3 is 15 amino acids. CDR1 is SEHNR and CDR2 is FQNEAQ in the germline V gene (reference sequence). For the CDR3, the DNA is TGTGCCAGCAGCTTAGCGAACTACAGGGGCGATGAGCAGTTCTTC. Translated: CASSLANYRGDEQFF.

The V and J genes are TRBV7-2 and TRBJ2-1, with D possibly matching TRBD2 (7 bases). V was cut by 1 base and J by 4 bases, with 11 bases left in between. CDR1 is SGHTA, CDR2 FQGNSA, per germline. The CDR3 totals 15 residues. CDR3 region: CASSLVAGAYNEQFF. The DNA for the CDR3 is TGTGCCAGCAGCTTAGTCGCGGGGGCTTACAATGAGCAGTTCTTC.

The V and J genes are TRBV2 and TRBJ1-6; D is possibly TRBD1 (5 bases). This CDR3 is 14 amino acids long. With 6 bases removed from V and 10 bases from J, the gap between germline ends came to 16 bases. Germline-derived CDR1 and CDR2 are SNHLY and FYNNEI. The CDR3 nucleotides read TGTGCCAGCAGAAGCGGGACGATCGGATCACCCCTCCACTTT. This encodes CASRSGTIGSPLHF.

This clone was seen only a few times. This chain joins TRBV28 and TRBJ2-5; the match to TRBD2 covers 10 bases. The CDR3 contains 14 residues. The V segment lost 5 bases and the J segment 5 bases; nucleotides outside the gene matches: 5. From germline, CDR1 is MDHEN and CDR2 SYDVKM. The DNA of the CDR3 is TGTGCCAGCAGTCCTAGCGGGGGTACGGAGACCCAGTACTTC. This sequence encodes CASSPSGGTETQYF.

This clone appeared once. This chain connects TRBV19 to TRBJ2-3; 8 bases are a match to TRBD2. The CDR3 sequence is 14 residues long. Germline values: CDR1 LNHDA, CDR2 SQIVND (reference sequence). V shed 6 bases, J shed 6 bases, and the junction held 8 bases outside the gene matches. The CDR3 nucleotides are TGTGCCAGTAGCGGAGGAGCGGGGGTTGATACGCAGTATTTT. Protein sequence: CASSGGAGVDTQYF.